The 2 T cell receptor beta chains reported below all come from one sample, sequenced in a study of early stage breast cancer tumors. Libraries were prepared by immunoSEQ multiplex PCR; TCRdb keeps only in-frame clonotypes and omits some of them. The sample yields about 51,000 clones, around 80% seen once. Sequencing input: blood. These receptor sequences come from a person aged 40 to 49 with breast cancer.

The V gene is TRBV29-1, the J gene TRBJ1-1; D is uncertain. The CDR3 totals 14 residues. V was trimmed by 6 bases and J by 4 bases, leaving 18 bases between them. Germline V gene data show CDR1 as SQVTM and CDR2 as ANQGSEA. CDR3 nucleotide sequence: TGCAGCGTCGATCTTGTGAGCGGTCCCACTGAAGCTTTCTTT. This encodes CSVDLVSGPTEAFF.

The chain carries TRBV5-1 and TRBJ2-5; 9 bases match TRBD2. The germline V gene encodes CDR1 SGHRS and CDR2 YFSETQ. J was trimmed by 4 bases and V by 1 base; bases with no gene match: 11. The CDR3 loop spans 17 amino acids. CDR3 in amino acids: CASSLIVGGRGSETQYF. The DNA for the CDR3 is TGCGCCAGCAGCTTGATAGTCGGCGGGAGGGGATCAGAGACCCAGTACTTC.